The rows below give T cell receptor beta chains drawn from one sample of a study of blood T cell repertoires in COVID-19. This table comes from immunoSEQ multiplex PCR, and its TCRdb copy is limited to in-frame clones, with some not included. The top ten clones hold about 17% of a sample with about 82,000 clones, approximately 82% of them seen once. The specimen sequenced was peripheral blood. These receptors were obtained from an older woman with acute or convalescent COVID-19. Each CDR3 is given without its conserved first and last residue. A clone size is listed for some rows: how often the clone was seen (once, few, many), or a class if it is expanded.

TRBV19,-,TRBJ2-3,ASSRSLGTQY
TRBV20-1,-,TRBJ2-7,SASRTSGNYEQY
TRBV29-1,-,TRBJ2-1,SADSGGAYNEQF
TRBV7-2,-,TRBJ1-2,ASSPIPGTVSYGYT
TRBV3-1/TRBV3-2,-,TRBJ1-4,ASSPQGMDEKLF
TRBV7-2,-,TRBJ2-1,ASSLVLAGGHEQF
TRBV6-5,-,TRBJ1-1,ASRRQGRTEAF
TRBV29-1,-,TRBJ2-5,SVGTAYQETQY
TRBV3-1/TRBV3-2,-,TRBJ1-4,ASSQDRTGVGEKLF
TRBV21-1,-,TRBJ1-5,ASATAGTGDSNQPQH
TRBV7-9,-,TRBJ2-5,ASIYGGRQETQY
TRBV9,-,TRBJ1-2,ASSVASNYGYT
TRBV29-1,-,TRBJ2-7,SVSGRSYEQY
TRBV28,-,TRBJ1-2,ASSLRQNYGYT
TRBV6-2/TRBV6-3,-,TRBJ2-5,ASSISGQQY
TRBV5-1,-,TRBJ2-3,ASASSAGVDTQY
TRBV4-3,-,TRBJ2-3,ASSQDSQGFGTDTQY
TRBV6-5,-,TRBJ1-2,ASSQGAYGYT
TRBV2,-,TRBJ1-5,ASRGGASNQPQH
TRBV13,-,TRBJ2-3,ASSQEGLAGEGTQY
TRBV5-1,-,TRBJ2-1,ASSFGLAGVGWDNEQF
TRBV28,-,TRBJ2-7,ASSPRGFSEQY
TRBV7-9,-,TRBJ2-1,ASSLGLAGDNEQF
TRBV21-1,-,TRBJ1-2,ASSRQSGIVLTVNYGYT
TRBV30,-,TRBJ1-1,AWNREGRAEAF
TRBV5-1,-,TRBJ2-7,ASSLARPSGISYEQY
TRBV19,-,TRBJ1-5,ASSIDRRDGYSNQPQH
TRBV5-1,-,TRBJ1-3,ASSLLAGSGNTIY
TRBV7-9,-,TRBJ2-2,ASSSGLAGAANTGELF
TRBV28,-,TRBJ1-5,ASREQGQPQH
TRBV5-6,-,TRBJ1-1,ASSLYRGTEAF
TRBV5-1,-,TRBJ2-1,ASSLINEQF
TRBV2,-,TRBJ1-2,ASSQTGVGYGYT
TRBV30,-,TRBJ2-1,AWSGTGGSYNEQF
TRBV25-1,-,TRBJ1-4,ASSDSGWGSEKLF
TRBV12-3/TRBV12-4,-,TRBJ1-2,ASTLQGGYGYT
TRBV25-1,once,TRBJ2-5,ASSGAGLAGGTQY
TRBV29-1,once,TRBJ2-3,SVRHLDTQY
TRBV6-1,-,TRBJ1-2,ASSEAGKSGGYT
TRBV18,few,TRBJ2-5,ASSNLETQY
TRBV5-1,-,TRBJ1-1,ASSPGHRNTEAF
TRBV5-4,once,TRBJ1-1,ASSSGTVEYEAF
TRBV5-6,-,TRBJ1-1,ASSLGAGGLPEAF
TRBV24-1,-,TRBJ2-5,ATSDQDRGGGETQY
TRBV5-1,-,TRBJ2-2,ASSPGLAGGRDTGELF
TRBV5-4,-,TRBJ2-3,ASSLDPLAEDTDTQY
TRBV18,-,TRBJ2-1,ASSRRLADNEQF
TRBV5-1,-,TRBJ2-3,ASSLNSPGGGADTQY
TRBV5-6,-,TRBJ2-7,ASSPWLGGYEQY
TRBV18,-,TRBJ2-7,ASSPQAGAGEQY